This T cell receptor (beta chain) was identified in a study of T cell repertoires in cytomegalovirus infection. Study-level information: A matching HLA type, together with CMV infection, was signaled by public TCR beta signatures. Study results and caveats: Of the TCR beta families, the public ones yielded a cumulative frequency that identified carriers of CMV plus the relevant HLA.

On this clonotype itself: Its antigen is unidentified.

TCRdb fed the reads into MiXCR, producing one record per CDR3 protein. The sample has approximately 500,000 distinct CDR3 sequences; 16% are singletons. The sample was CD8+ T cells from PBMCs. The receptor comes from a human donor in good health (CMV status not recorded). Some clones in this sample may be carry-over from other donors' samples.

In nucleotides, the CDR3 is TGTGCCAGCAGCCCCTTTAGCGGACTCCCTGCCTACGAGCAGTACTTC. This codes for CASSPFSGLPAYEQYF. The V call is TRBV3-1, the J call TRBJ2-7; D may be TRBD2 (6 bases). V was pared by 4 bases and J by 2 bases, with 18 bases between. The CDR3 runs to 16 residues. Germline assignment: CDR1 LGHDT and CDR2 YNNKEL (reference sequence).